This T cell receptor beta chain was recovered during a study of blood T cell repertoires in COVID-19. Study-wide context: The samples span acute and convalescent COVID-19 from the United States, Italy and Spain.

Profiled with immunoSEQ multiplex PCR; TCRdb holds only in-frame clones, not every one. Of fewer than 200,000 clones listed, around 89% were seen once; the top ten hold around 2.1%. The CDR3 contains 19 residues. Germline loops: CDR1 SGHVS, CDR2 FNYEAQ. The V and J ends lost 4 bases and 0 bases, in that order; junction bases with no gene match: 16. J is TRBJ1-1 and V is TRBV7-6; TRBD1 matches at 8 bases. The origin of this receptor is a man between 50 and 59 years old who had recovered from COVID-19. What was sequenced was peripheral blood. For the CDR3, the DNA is TGTGCCAGCAGCTCCGTTACGCAGGGGGCGGCATCAATGAACACTGAAGCTTTCTTT. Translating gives CASSSVTQGAASMNTEAFF.